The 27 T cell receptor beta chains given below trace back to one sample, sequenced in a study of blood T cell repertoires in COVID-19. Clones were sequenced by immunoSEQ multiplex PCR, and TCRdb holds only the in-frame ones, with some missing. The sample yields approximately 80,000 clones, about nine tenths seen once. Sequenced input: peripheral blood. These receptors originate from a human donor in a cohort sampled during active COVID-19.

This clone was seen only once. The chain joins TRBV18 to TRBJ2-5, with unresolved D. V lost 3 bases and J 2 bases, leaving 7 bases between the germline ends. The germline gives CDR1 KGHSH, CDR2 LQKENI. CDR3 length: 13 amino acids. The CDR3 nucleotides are TGTGCCAGCTCACCGTCTCCGCAAGAGACCCAGTACTTC. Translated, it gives CASSPSPQETQYF.

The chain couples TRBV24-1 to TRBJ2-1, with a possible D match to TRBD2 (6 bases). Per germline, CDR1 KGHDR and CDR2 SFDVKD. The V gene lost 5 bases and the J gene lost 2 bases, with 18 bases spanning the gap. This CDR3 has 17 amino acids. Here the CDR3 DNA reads TGTGCCACCAGTGCCAACGCGGAGGGTGTCGCCTACAATGAGCAGTTCTTC. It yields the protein CATSANAEGVAYNEQFF.

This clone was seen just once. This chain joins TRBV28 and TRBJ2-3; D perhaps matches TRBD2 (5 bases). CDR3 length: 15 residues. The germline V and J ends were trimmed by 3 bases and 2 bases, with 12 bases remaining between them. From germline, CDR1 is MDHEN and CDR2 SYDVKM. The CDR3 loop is CASSFRGFVTDTQYF. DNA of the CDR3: TGTGCCAGCAGTTTTCGCGGGTTCGTCACAGATACGCAGTATTTT.

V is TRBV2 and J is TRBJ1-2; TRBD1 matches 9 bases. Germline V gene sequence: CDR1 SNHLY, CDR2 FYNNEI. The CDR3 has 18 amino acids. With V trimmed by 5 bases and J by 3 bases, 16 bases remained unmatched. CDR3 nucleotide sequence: TGTGCCAGCAGTAAAACCGGGACAGGGACGGAGGGGGACTATGGCTACACCTTC. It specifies CASSKTGTGTEGDYGYTF.

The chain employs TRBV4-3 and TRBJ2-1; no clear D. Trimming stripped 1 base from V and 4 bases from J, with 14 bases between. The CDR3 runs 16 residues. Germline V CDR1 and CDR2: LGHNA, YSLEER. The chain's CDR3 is CASSQVGRSKYNEQFF. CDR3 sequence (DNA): TGCGCCAGCAGCCAAGTGGGCAGATCAAAGTACAATGAGCAGTTCTTC.

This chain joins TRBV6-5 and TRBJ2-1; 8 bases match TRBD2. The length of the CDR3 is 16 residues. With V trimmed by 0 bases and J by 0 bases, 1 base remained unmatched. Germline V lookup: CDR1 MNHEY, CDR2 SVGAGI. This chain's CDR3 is CASSYSRGGSYNEQFF. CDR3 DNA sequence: TGTGCCAGCAGTTACTCTCGGGGGGGCTCCTACAATGAGCAGTTCTTC.

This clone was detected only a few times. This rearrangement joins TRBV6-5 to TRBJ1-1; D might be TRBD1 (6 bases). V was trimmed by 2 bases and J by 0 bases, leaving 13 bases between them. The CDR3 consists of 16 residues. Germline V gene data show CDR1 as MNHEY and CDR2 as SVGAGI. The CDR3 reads CASSYNGQTLNTEAFF. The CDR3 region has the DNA TGTGCCAGCAGTTACAACGGACAGACATTGAACACTGAAGCTTTCTTT.

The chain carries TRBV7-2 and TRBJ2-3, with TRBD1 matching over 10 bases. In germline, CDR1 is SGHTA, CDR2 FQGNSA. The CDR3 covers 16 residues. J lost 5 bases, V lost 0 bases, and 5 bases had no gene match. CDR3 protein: CASSLAGQGVRDTQYF. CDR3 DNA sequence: TGTGCCAGCAGCTTAGCCGGACAGGGGGTGAGAGATACGCAGTATTTT.

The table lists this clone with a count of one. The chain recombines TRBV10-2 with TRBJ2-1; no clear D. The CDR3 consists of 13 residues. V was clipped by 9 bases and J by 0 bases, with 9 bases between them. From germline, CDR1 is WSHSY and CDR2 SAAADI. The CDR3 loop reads CARPSVSYNEQFF. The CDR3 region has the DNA TGCGCCAGGCCTTCAGTCTCCTACAATGAGCAGTTCTTC.

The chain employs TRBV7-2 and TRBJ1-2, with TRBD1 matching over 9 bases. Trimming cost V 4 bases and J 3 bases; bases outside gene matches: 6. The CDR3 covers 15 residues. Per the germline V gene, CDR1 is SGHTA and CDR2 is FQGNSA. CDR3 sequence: CASSYRGQGDYGYTF. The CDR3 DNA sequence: TGTGCCAGCAGCTACCGGGGACAGGGAGACTATGGCTACACCTTC.

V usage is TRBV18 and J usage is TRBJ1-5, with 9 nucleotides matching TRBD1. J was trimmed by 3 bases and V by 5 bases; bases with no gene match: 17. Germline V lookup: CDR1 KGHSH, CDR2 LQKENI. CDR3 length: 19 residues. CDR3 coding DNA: TGTGCCAGCTCAGCCCGGGCGAAGCAGGGACAGGGACCCAATCAGCCCCAGCATTTT. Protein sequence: CASSARAKQGQGPNQPQHF.

The CDR3 coding sequence is TGTGCCAGCAGCTTAACGGCGGGCTCCTACAATGAGCAGTTCTTC. It is translated as CASSLTAGSYNEQFF. The V gene is TRBV7-3, the J gene TRBJ2-1; perhaps TRBD2 as D (5 bases). CDR1 is SGHTA, CDR2 FQGTGA, per germline. The CDR3 length is 15 residues. The V and J ends lost 0 bases and 0 bases respectively, with 6 bases between them.

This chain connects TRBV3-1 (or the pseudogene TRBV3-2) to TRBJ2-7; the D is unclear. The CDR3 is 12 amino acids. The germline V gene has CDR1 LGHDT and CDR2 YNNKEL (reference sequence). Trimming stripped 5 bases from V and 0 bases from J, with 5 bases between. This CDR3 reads CASSKYSYEQYF. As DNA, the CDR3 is TGTGCCAGCAGCAAATACTCCTACGAGCAGTACTTC.

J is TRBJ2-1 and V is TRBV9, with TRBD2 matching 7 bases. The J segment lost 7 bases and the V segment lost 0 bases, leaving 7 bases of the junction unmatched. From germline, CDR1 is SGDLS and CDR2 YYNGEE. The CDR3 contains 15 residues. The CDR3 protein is CASSVGEGWGNEQFF. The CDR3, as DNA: TGTGCCAGCAGCGTAGGGGAGGGCTGGGGGAATGAGCAGTTCTTC.

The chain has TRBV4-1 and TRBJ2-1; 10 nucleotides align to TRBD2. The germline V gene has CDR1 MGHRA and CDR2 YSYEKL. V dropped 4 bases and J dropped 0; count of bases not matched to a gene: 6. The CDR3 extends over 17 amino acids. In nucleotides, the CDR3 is TGCGCCAGCAGCCCCGGACTAGCGGCTAGCTCCTACAATGAGCAGTTCTTC. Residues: CASSPGLAASSYNEQFF.

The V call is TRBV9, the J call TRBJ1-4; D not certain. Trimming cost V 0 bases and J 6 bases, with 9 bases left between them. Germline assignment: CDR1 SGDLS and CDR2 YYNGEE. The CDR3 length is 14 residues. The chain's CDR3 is CASSVGQVDEKLFF. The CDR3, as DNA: TGTGCCAGCAGCGTAGGGCAGGTTGATGAAAAACTGTTTTTT.

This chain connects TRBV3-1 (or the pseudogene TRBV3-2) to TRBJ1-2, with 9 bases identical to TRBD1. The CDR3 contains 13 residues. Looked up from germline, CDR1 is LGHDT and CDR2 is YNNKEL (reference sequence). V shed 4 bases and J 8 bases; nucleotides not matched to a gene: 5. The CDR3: CASSRTGGDGYTF. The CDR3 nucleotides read TGTGCCAGCAGCCGCACAGGGGGCGACGGCTACACCTTC.

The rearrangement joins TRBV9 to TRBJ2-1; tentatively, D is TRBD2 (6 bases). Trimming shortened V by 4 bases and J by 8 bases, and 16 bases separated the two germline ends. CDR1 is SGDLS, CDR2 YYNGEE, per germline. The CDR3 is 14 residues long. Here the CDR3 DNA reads TGTGCCAGCAGCACGGCGGCGGGGTCTGATGAGCAGTTCTTC. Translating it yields CASSTAAGSDEQFF.

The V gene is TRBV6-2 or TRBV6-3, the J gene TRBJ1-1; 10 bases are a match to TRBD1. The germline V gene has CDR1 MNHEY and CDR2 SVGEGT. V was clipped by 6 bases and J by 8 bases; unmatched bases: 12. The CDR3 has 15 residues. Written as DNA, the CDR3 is TGTGCCAGCAGCCTAAGACAGGGGGCGAGGTGGGAAGCTTTCTTT. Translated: CASSLRQGARWEAFF.

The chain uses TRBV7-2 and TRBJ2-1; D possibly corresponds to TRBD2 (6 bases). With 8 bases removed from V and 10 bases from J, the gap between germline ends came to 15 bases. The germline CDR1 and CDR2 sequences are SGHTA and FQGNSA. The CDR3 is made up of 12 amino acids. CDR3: CASCISGLEQFF. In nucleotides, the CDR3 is TGTGCCAGCTGTATTAGCGGCCTAGAGCAGTTCTTC.

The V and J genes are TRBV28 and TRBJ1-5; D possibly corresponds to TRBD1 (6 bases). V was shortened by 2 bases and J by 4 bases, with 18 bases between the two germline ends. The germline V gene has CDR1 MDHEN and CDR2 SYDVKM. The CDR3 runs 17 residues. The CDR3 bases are TGTGCCAGCAGTTTAATTAGGCAGGGGCGGGGGAATCAGCCCCAGCATTTT. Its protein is CASSLIRQGRGNQPQHF.

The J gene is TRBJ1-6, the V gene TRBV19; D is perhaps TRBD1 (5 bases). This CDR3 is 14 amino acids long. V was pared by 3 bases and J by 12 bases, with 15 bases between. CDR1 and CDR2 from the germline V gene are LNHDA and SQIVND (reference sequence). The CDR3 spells CASSIGGGTVPLHF. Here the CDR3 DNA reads TGTGCCAGTAGTATCGGGGGGGGAACAGTACCCCTCCACTTT.

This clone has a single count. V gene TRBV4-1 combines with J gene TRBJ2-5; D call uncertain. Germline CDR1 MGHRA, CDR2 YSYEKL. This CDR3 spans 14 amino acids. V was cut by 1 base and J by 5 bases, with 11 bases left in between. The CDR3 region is CASSQGLELETQYF. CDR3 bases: TGCGCCAGCAGCCAAGGGTTGGAGCTCGAGACCCAGTACTTC.

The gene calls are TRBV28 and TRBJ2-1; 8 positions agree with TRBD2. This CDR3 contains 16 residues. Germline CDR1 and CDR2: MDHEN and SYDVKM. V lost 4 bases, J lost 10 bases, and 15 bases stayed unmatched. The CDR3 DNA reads TGTGCCAGCAGTTCGACCGGGACTAGTGTTACTGGGGAGCAGTTCTTC. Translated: CASSSTGTSVTGEQFF.

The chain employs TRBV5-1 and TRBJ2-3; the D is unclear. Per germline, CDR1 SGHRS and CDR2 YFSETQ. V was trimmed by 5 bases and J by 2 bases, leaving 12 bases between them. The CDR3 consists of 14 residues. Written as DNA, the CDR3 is TGCGCCAGCAGAGAGTCCCCATCCACAGATACGCAGTATTTT. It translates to CASRESPSTDTQYF.

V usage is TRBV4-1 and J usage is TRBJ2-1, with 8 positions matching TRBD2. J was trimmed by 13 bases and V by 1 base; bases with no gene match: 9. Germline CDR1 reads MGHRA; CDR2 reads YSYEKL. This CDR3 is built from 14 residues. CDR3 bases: TGCGCCAGCAGCCAAGGATCCGAGACTAGCGTTCAGTTCTTC. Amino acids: CASSQGSETSVQFF.

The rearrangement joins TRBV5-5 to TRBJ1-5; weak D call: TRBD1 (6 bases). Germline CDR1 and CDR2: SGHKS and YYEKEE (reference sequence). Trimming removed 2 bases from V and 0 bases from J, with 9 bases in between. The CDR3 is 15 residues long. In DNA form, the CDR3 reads TGTGCCAGCAGCTTCTCAGGGGATAGCAATCAGCCCCAGCATTTT. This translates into CASSFSGDSNQPQHF.